This TCR beta chain was profiled in a study of identical twins. Findings and caveats of the study: Abundant beta clonotypes from cord blood bore fewer insertions; memory repertoires lacked this pattern. Interpretation of the results relied on cross-sectional statistical analysis and not on following the same donors.

This clonotype was counted only a few times. Its specificity is unknown. Template switching added a universal primer site, and cDNA bore unique molecular identifiers. TCRdb analysed the 5' RACE reads with MiXCR anew, one entry per CDR3 protein. The sample carries about 1.7 million distinct CDR3 sequences, 25% to 35% recorded once. Healthy Caucasian donors formed the entire cohort. The sequenced material came from cord blood. The TCR sequence derives from a newborn girl in good health.

CDR3 region: CASSLHRGRNTEAFF. As DNA, the CDR3 is TGTGCCAGCAGTCTCCACAGGGGGAGGAACACTGAAGCTTTCTTT. The chain recombines TRBV27 with TRBJ1-1; 8 bases are shared with TRBD1. The CDR3 has 15 residues. Germline assignment: CDR1 MNHEY and CDR2 SMNVEV (reference sequence). The ends lost 5 bases at V and 1 base at J; junction bases unmatched: 6.